This entry lists 32 T cell receptor beta chains sequenced from one sample in a study of yellow fever vaccine responses in identical twins. TCRdb processed the RT-PCR reads anew with MiXCR; each CDR3 protein has one entry. The sample lists 20,000 to 25,000 distinct CDR3 sequences, around four fifths occurring once. Sequencing used T cells from blood (PBMCs), unsorted or a sorted subset (not recorded which), obtained before or after yellow fever vaccination (not recorded which). The receptors shown here come from a woman aged 18-29 years who received the yellow fever vaccine.

This chain uses TRBV10-1 with TRBJ2-1; tentative D call: TRBD1 (5 bases). Trimming took 0 bases from V and 3 from J, leaving 18 bases between them. This CDR3 spans 18 amino acids. Germline CDR1 WNHNN, CDR2 SYGVQD (reference sequence). The CDR3 sequence is CASSESMVLGALYNEQFF. The CDR3 bases are TGCGCCAGCAGTGAGTCGATGGTCTTAGGGGCACTCTACAATGAGCAGTTCTTC.

This chain uses TRBV5-4 with TRBJ2-1; perhaps TRBD1 as D (7 bases). V was shortened by 4 bases and J by 5 bases, with 16 bases between the two germline ends. Germline V gene sequence: CDR1 SGHNT, CDR2 YYREEE (reference sequence). The CDR3 consists of 15 residues. The CDR3 loop is CASSPGGTVNNEQFF. CDR3 sequence (DNA): TGTGCCAGCAGCCCAGGGGGGACAGTGAACAATGAGCAGTTCTTC.

V is TRBV11-2 and J is TRBJ2-1; D possibly corresponds to TRBD2 (6 bases). The CDR3 is made up of 16 amino acids. Germline CDR1 and CDR2: SGHAT and FQNNGV. V was trimmed by 5 bases and J by 5 bases, leaving 19 bases between them. CDR3 loop: CASSRLGYRLDNEQFF. The CDR3 DNA follows: TGTGCCAGCAGCCGACTAGGGTACCGACTAGACAATGAGCAGTTCTTC.

This clonotype was counted a single time. This chain connects TRBV14 to TRBJ2-7, with D uncertain. CDR3 length: 13 amino acids. Per the germline V gene, CDR1 is SGHDN and CDR2 is FVKESK. The V end was cut by 1 base, the J end by 3 bases, with 7 bases between. DNA of the CDR3: TGTGCCAGCAGCCAAGTCGTGAACTACGAGCAGTACTTC. Translating it yields CASSQVVNYEQYF.

The J gene is TRBJ2-7, the V gene TRBV20-1; D is possibly TRBD2 (6 bases). V lost 3 bases to trimming and J lost 7 bases, with 16 bases between them. This CDR3 has 13 residues. Germline CDR1 is DFQATT and CDR2 is SNEGSKA (reference sequence). CDR3 DNA sequence: TGCAGTGCTAGGGAGCCAGGAGGGAAGGAGCAGTACTTC. Translated, it gives CSAREPGGKEQYF.

The genes are TRBV7-6 and TRBJ1-2; D remains ambiguous. The CDR3 contains 13 residues. Germline V gene sequence: CDR1 SGHVS, CDR2 FNYEAQ. V was clipped by 3 bases and J by 7 bases, with 12 bases between them. This CDR3 is CASSFDYTGGYTF. As DNA, the CDR3 is TGTGCCAGCAGCTTTGACTACACGGGTGGCTACACCTTC.

The chain uses TRBV29-1 and TRBJ2-5, with D possibly being TRBD1 (5 bases). Trimming cost V 2 bases and J 5 bases, with 9 bases left between them. Germline V gene sequence: CDR1 SQVTM, CDR2 ANQGSEA. CDR3 length: 12 residues. CDR3 DNA: TGCAGCGTTGAACAGGGCCGTGAGACCCAGTACTTC. This gives the protein CSVEQGRETQYF. Looking up the rest from reference TRBV29-1 and TRBJ2-5 gives the full variable domain: SAVISQKPSRDICQRGTSLTIQCQVDSQVTMMFWYRQQPGQSLTLIATANQGSEATYESGFVIDKFPISRPNLTFSTLTVSNMSPEDSSIYLCSVEQGRETQYFGPGTRLLVL.

The chain employs TRBV6-2 or TRBV6-3 and TRBJ2-1; 7 positions match TRBD2. This CDR3 comprises 16 residues. CDR1 is MNHEY and CDR2 is SVGEGT in the germline V gene. Trimming took 2 bases from V and 4 from J; bases not matched to a gene: 8. CDR3 sequence: CASSYPRTRNYNEQFF. The CDR3, as DNA: TGTGCCAGCAGTTACCCCCGGACTAGGAATTACAATGAGCAGTTCTTC.

The chain has TRBV24-1 and TRBJ1-2; D is unclear. CDR1 KGHDR and CDR2 SFDVKD come from the germline V gene. V was trimmed by 4 bases and J by 8 bases, leaving 13 bases between them. CDR3 length equals 13 residues. The CDR3 bases are TGTGCCACCAGTGACCAGGAGACGGACGGCTACACCTTC. Translation: CATSDQETDGYTF.

The V call is TRBV5-6, the J call TRBJ2-4; 7 positions agree with TRBD1. Germline V CDR1 and CDR2: SGHDT, YYEEEE. V shed 1 base and J 1 base; nucleotides not matched to a gene: 5. The CDR3 length is 16 residues. Written as DNA, the CDR3 is TGTGCCAGCAGCTTGCAAGGGGGCTCGGCCAAAAACATTCAGTACTTC. Translating it yields CASSLQGGSAKNIQYF. The full variable domain, in which reference TRBV5-6 and TRBJ2-4 provide the parts outside the CDR3, is DAGVTQSPTHLIKTRGQQVTLRCSPKSGHDTVSWYQQALGQGPQFIFQYYEEEERQRGNFPDRFSGHQFPNYSSELNVNALLLGDSALYLCASSLQGGSAKNIQYFGAGTRLSVL.

The chain carries TRBV20-1 and TRBJ2-1; 9 bases fit TRBD2. Unmatched junction bases numbered 8, after V lost 6 bases and J lost 8 bases. This CDR3 is 13 amino acids long. The germline gives CDR1 DFQATT, CDR2 SNEGSKA (reference sequence). The CDR3 coding sequence is TGCAGTGCCCCGGGACTAGCCAAGGATGAGCAGTTCTTC. This gives the protein CSAPGLAKDEQFF.

The V and J genes are TRBV11-3 and TRBJ2-1, with TRBD1 identical over 9 bases. The ends lost 1 base at V and 2 bases at J; junction bases unmatched: 0. This CDR3 is built from 15 residues. CDR1 is SGHNT and CDR2 is YENEEA in the germline V gene. This chain's CDR3 is CASSLGTGAYNEQFF. CDR3 sequence (DNA): TGTGCCAGCAGCTTAGGGACAGGGGCCTACAATGAGCAGTTCTTC.

This chain connects TRBV18 to TRBJ2-7; TRBD1 is a possible D gene (6 bases). This CDR3 comprises 12 residues. The ends were cut back, 3 bases at V and 5 bases at J, with 8 bases in the middle. Germline-derived CDR1 and CDR2 are KGHSH and LQKENI. Here the CDR3 reads CASSPGTNEQYV. The CDR3 DNA reads as TGTGCCAGCTCACCTGGGACAAACGAGCAGTACGTC.

The chain is built from TRBV29-1 and TRBJ2-3, with D uncertain. Germline CDR1 reads SQVTM; CDR2 reads ANQGSEA. V was trimmed by 3 bases and J by 7 bases, leaving 11 bases between them. This CDR3 has 12 amino acids. DNA of the CDR3: TGCAGCGTTGAGGCAAACCAGAATACGCAGTATTTT. The encoded protein is CSVEANQNTQYF.

The genes are TRBV5-5 and TRBJ2-1; D is possibly TRBD1 (5 bases). The length of the CDR3 is 15 residues. The germline gives CDR1 SGHKS, CDR2 YYEKEE (reference sequence). Trimming left V 0 bases short and J 1 base short, with 8 bases between. As DNA, the CDR3 is TGTGCCAGCAGCTTGGAAGGACAATCCTACAATGAGCAGTTCTTC. Residues: CASSLEGQSYNEQFF.

In its sample, this clonotype was seen once. The gene calls are TRBV15 and TRBJ2-3; D gene unclear. The V and J ends lost 0 bases and 8 bases respectively, with 3 bases between them. This CDR3 has 11 amino acids. Germline V gene lookup returns CDR1 LNHNV and CDR2 YYDKDF (reference sequence). CDR3 residues: CATSRDFTQYF. As DNA, the CDR3 is TGTGCCACCAGCAGAGATTTTACGCAGTATTTT.

A word on this clonotype: The missing conserved phenylalanine or tryptophan at the end of this CDR3 makes a read error likely. It is unclear where the CDR3 begins or ends on the DNA, so no DNA is shown, and the CDR3 is as TCRdb lists it. The chain employs TRBV4-2 and TRBJ1-1; TRBD1, the table's D call, lacks a check against the DNA. Germline loops: CDR1 LGHNA, CDR2 YNFKEQ. With termini counted, the CDR3 has 13 amino acids. The CDR3 loop is CASSAGQIGSLQL.

V and J are TRBV20-1 and TRBJ2-1; 10 bases fit TRBD2. The V and J ends lost 0 bases and 3 bases, in that order; junction bases with no gene match: 5. The germline V gene encodes CDR1 DFQATT and CDR2 SNEGSKA (reference sequence). The CDR3 length is 16 residues. In DNA, the CDR3 is TGCAGTGCTAGAGATTGGACTAGCGGAATCTACAATGAGCAGTTCTTC. This sequence encodes CSARDWTSGIYNEQFF.

This chain joins TRBV12-3 or TRBV12-4 and TRBJ2-7; 10 bases match TRBD2. This CDR3 region has 12 residues. The ends lost 4 bases at V and 9 bases at J; junction bases unmatched: 3. CDR3 residues: CASSSGLAVQYF. DNA of the CDR3: TGTGCCAGCAGTTCAGGACTAGCGGTGCAGTACTTC.

The chain carries TRBV15 and TRBJ2-7; perhaps TRBD1 as D (5 bases). Germline CDR1 LNHNV, CDR2 YYDKDF (reference sequence). The CDR3 has 15 residues. Trimming shortened V by 0 bases and J by 3 bases, and 12 bases separated the two germline ends. The chain's CDR3 is CATSRDLGQFYEQYF. In DNA form, the CDR3 reads TGTGCCACCAGCAGAGATCTAGGACAATTCTACGAGCAGTACTTC.

V is TRBV11-1 and J is TRBJ2-1; 7 nucleotides line up with TRBD2. Germline trimming cut 2 bases from V and 5 bases from J; bases unmatched to any gene: 3. The CDR3 runs to 14 residues. Germline CDR1 is SGHAT and CDR2 is FQDESV (reference sequence). The CDR3 nucleotides read TGTGCCAGCAGCTTAACTAGCGCAGACAATGAGCAGTTCTTC. This codes for CASSLTSADNEQFF.

The V and J genes are TRBV24-1 and TRBJ1-1; 7 bases map to TRBD1. The J segment lost 6 bases and the V segment lost 3 bases, leaving 12 bases of the junction unmatched. This CDR3 region has 16 residues. CDR1 is KGHDR, CDR2 SFDVKD, per germline. The CDR3 coding sequence is TGTGCCACCAGTGATAGACGACAGGGTAGGGGCCCTGAAGCTTTCTTT. This codes for CATSDRRQGRGPEAFF.

This chain joins TRBV11-3 and TRBJ2-1; D ambiguous. The CDR3 spans 16 residues. Germline-derived CDR1 and CDR2 are SGHNT and YENEEA. V lost 5 bases and J lost 8, with 22 bases in between. The CDR3 DNA is TGTGCCAGCAGCCCCAGCCCGGTTTTCTACCCCGATGAGCAGTTCTTC. This sequence encodes CASSPSPVFYPDEQFF.

The chain is built from TRBV18 and TRBJ2-7; D is possibly TRBD2 (6 bases). This CDR3 contains 14 residues. Germline-derived CDR1 and CDR2 are KGHSH and LQKENI. Trimming cost V 3 bases and J 0 bases, with 9 bases left between them. CDR3 bases: TGTGCCAGCTCACCGGGGGGTCTCTCCTACGAGCAGTACTTC. It codes for CASSPGGLSYEQYF.

This chain uses TRBV5-1 with TRBJ2-1, with 7 bases matching TRBD1. Germline assignment: CDR1 SGHRS and CDR2 YFSETQ. The CDR3 contains 15 residues. V lost 3 bases and J lost 3; bases outside the gene matches: 6. CDR3 region: CASSYRGQNYNEQFF. CDR3 DNA sequence: TGCGCCAGCAGCTACAGGGGACAAAACTACAATGAGCAGTTCTTC.

J is TRBJ1-4 and V is TRBV7-9; D might be TRBD1 (5 bases). The germline CDR1 and CDR2 sequences are SEHNR and FQNEAQ (reference sequence). With 11 bases removed from V and 8 bases from J, the gap between germline ends came to 15 bases. CDR3 length equals 12 residues. CDR3 DNA sequence: TGTGCCGTGACAGACCCCAGCGAAAAACTGTTTTTT. Its protein is CAVTDPSEKLFF.

The genes are TRBV6-5 and TRBJ1-1; D is undetermined. CDR3 length equals 15 residues. The germline CDR1 and CDR2 sequences are MNHEY and SVGAGI. V dropped 0 bases and J dropped 1 base, with 9 bases sitting between them. CDR3 protein: CASSYSSPSNTEAFF. In DNA form, the CDR3 reads TGTGCCAGCAGTTACTCGAGCCCTTCGAACACTGAAGCTTTCTTT.

This rearrangement joins TRBV2 to TRBJ2-3; D gene unclear. CDR1 and CDR2 (germline): SNHLY, FYNNEI. Trimming removed 7 bases from V and 0 bases from J, with 8 bases in between. The CDR3 has 13 residues. The CDR3 protein is CASMRTSTDTQYF. In nucleotides, the CDR3 is TGTGCCAGCATGAGAACTAGCACAGATACGCAGTATTTT. The whole variable domain, filled in from reference TRBV2 and TRBJ2-3, reads EPEVTQTPSHQVTQMGQEVILRCVPISNHLYFYWYRQILGQKVEFLVSFYNNEISEKSEIFDDQFSVERPDGSNFTLKIRSTKLEDSAMYFCASMRTSTDTQYFGPGTRLTVL.

This rearrangement joins TRBV12-3 or TRBV12-4 to TRBJ2-5; possibly TRBD1 for D (5 bases). The CDR3 is made up of 12 amino acids. V was cut by 7 bases and J by 5 bases, with 11 bases left in between. The CDR3, as DNA: TGTGCCAGCACAGGGTCCCGCGAGACCCAGTACTTC. It encodes CASTGSRETQYF.

The rearrangement uses TRBV11-1 and TRBJ1-4; D gene ambiguous. The CDR3 length is 15 residues. The ends were cut back, 6 bases at V and 5 bases at J, with 16 bases in the middle. Germline values: CDR1 SGHAT, CDR2 FQDESV (reference sequence). The chain's CDR3 is CASRTRPLMNEKLFF. CDR3 in DNA: TGTGCCAGCAGAACCAGACCGCTCATGAATGAAAAACTGTTTTTT.

The chain has TRBV2 and TRBJ1-2; TRBD1 matches 8 bases. The CDR3 sequence is 14 residues long. The germline V gene has CDR1 SNHLY and CDR2 FYNNEI. V lost 6 bases to trimming and J lost 7 bases; unmatched junction nucleotides: 10. The CDR3 region is CASRKTGDQPGYTF. Here the CDR3 DNA reads TGTGCCAGCAGGAAGACAGGGGACCAGCCTGGCTACACCTTC. Variable domain in full (rest from reference TRBV2 and TRBJ1-2): EPEVTQTPSHQVTQMGQEVILRCVPISNHLYFYWYRQILGQKVEFLVSFYNNEISEKSEIFDDQFSVERPDGSNFTLKIRSTKLEDSAMYFCASRKTGDQPGYTFGSGTRLTVV.

The CDR3 bases are TGTGCCAGTAGCAGGGGGGCTGAAGCTTTCTTT. The encoded protein is CASSRGAEAFF. The chain recombines TRBV19 with TRBJ1-1; 7 nucleotides match TRBD1. The V and J ends lost 6 bases and 6 bases, in that order; junction bases with no gene match: 1. The V gene's germline CDR1 is LNHDA and CDR2 SQIVND (reference sequence). This CDR3 is 11 amino acids long.